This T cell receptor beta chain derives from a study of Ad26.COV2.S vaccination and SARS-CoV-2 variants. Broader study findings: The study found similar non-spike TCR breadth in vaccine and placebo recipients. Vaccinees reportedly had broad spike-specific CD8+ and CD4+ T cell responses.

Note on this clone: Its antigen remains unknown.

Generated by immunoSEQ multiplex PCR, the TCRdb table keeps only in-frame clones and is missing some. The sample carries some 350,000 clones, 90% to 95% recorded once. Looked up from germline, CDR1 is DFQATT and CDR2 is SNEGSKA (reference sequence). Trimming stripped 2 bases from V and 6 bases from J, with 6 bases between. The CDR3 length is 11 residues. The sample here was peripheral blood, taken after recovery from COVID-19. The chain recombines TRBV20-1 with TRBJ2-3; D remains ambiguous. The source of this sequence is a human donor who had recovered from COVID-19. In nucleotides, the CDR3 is TGCAGTGCTAGACTTGGGGATACGCAGTATTTT. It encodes CSARLGDTQYF.